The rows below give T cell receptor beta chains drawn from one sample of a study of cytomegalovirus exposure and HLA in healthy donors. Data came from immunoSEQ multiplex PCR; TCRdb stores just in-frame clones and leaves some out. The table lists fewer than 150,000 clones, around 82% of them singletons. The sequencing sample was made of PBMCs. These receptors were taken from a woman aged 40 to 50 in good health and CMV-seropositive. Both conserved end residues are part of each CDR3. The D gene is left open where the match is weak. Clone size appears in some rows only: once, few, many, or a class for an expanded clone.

cdr3_nt: TGTGCCAGCGGACGACAGGGGAGTACCGGGGAGCTGTTTTTT
cdr3_aa: CASGRQGSTGELFF
d_call: TRBD1
v_call: TRBV28
j_call: TRBJ2-2
clone_size: NA

cdr3_nt: TGTTCCAGCAGCTCCCTGGGTGGCGGCACTGAAGCTTTCTTT
cdr3_aa: CSSSSLGGGTEAFF
d_call: NA
v_call: TRBV7-9
j_call: TRBJ1-1
clone_size: NA

cdr3_nt: TGTGCCAGCAGCTTGGTAGGGGGAGAGACCCAGTACTTC
cdr3_aa: CASSLVGGETQYF
d_call: NA
v_call: TRBV7-9
j_call: TRBJ2-5
clone_size: NA

cdr3_nt: TGTGCCAGCAGCTTAGTTCAGGGAATCTACAATGAGCAGTTCTTC
cdr3_aa: CASSLVQGIYNEQFF
d_call: NA
v_call: TRBV11-3
j_call: TRBJ2-1
clone_size: NA

cdr3_nt: TGTGCCAGCAGTTGGGAGAAAAATGAGCAGTTCTTC
cdr3_aa: CASSWEKNEQFF
d_call: NA
v_call: TRBV28
j_call: TRBJ2-1
clone_size: NA

cdr3_nt: TGTGCCAGCAGTCCCGGGACAGGGGGCTACGAGCAGTACTTC
cdr3_aa: CASSPGTGGYEQYF
d_call: TRBD1
v_call: TRBV27
j_call: TRBJ2-7
clone_size: NA

cdr3_nt: TGTGCCAGCAGCTCCGAGGCTGATACGCAGTATTTT
cdr3_aa: CASSSEADTQYF
d_call: NA
v_call: TRBV7-3
j_call: TRBJ2-3
clone_size: NA

cdr3_nt: TGTGCCAGCAGCTTAGGACTAACCAAAAACATTCAGTACTTC
cdr3_aa: CASSLGLTKNIQYF
d_call: NA
v_call: TRBV7-2
j_call: TRBJ2-4
clone_size: NA

cdr3_nt: TGTGCCAGCAGCTTACAGCGGGAGGGCCTCTACGAGCAGTACTTC
cdr3_aa: CASSLQREGLYEQYF
d_call: TRBD2
v_call: TRBV11-1
j_call: TRBJ2-7
clone_size: once

cdr3_nt: TGTGCCAGCAGCTTAGGGGTAACTAGCGGGCAGGAGACCCAGTACTTC
cdr3_aa: CASSLGVTSGQETQYF
d_call: TRBD2
v_call: TRBV11-1
j_call: TRBJ2-5
clone_size: once

cdr3_nt: TGCGCCAGCAGCCCCGTAAGGGCGGGAGGGCCAGACGAGCAGTACTTC
cdr3_aa: CASSPVRAGGPDEQYF
d_call: TRBD2
v_call: TRBV5-1
j_call: TRBJ2-7
clone_size: NA

cdr3_nt: TGTGCCAGCAGCGTAGCACAGAACACCGGGGAGCTGTTTTTT
cdr3_aa: CASSVAQNTGELFF
d_call: NA
v_call: TRBV9
j_call: TRBJ2-2
clone_size: NA

cdr3_nt: TGTGCCAGCAGCCTAGGACTAGCGGGAGATGGGGAGACCCAGTACTTC
cdr3_aa: CASSLGLAGDGETQYF
d_call: TRBD2
v_call: TRBV7-2
j_call: TRBJ2-5
clone_size: NA

cdr3_nt: TGTGCCAGCAGTTACTCTAGCTCCTACAATGAGCAGTTCTTC
cdr3_aa: CASSYSSSYNEQFF
d_call: NA
v_call: TRBV6-5
j_call: TRBJ2-1
clone_size: NA

cdr3_nt: TGTTCCAGCAGGCCAGATCTTGGGAGGGGATTAGGAGATACGCAGTATTTT
cdr3_aa: CSSRPDLGRGLGDTQYF
d_call: TRBD2
v_call: TRBV7-9
j_call: TRBJ2-3
clone_size: NA

cdr3_nt: TGTGCCAGCAGTTACTCATCGGGACATCGCTCCTACGAGCAGTACTTC
cdr3_aa: CASSYSSGHRSYEQYF
d_call: NA
v_call: TRBV6-5
j_call: TRBJ2-7
clone_size: once

cdr3_nt: TGTGCCAGCAGCTTACTTAGGGGGGGGTCCTATGGCTACACCTTC
cdr3_aa: CASSLLRGGSYGYTF
d_call: NA
v_call: TRBV11-2
j_call: TRBJ1-2
clone_size: once

cdr3_nt: TGTTCCAGCAGCGCCACTAACCGTCTACGTGATGAGCAGTTCTTC
cdr3_aa: CSSSATNRLRDEQFF
d_call: NA
v_call: TRBV7-9
j_call: TRBJ2-1
clone_size: NA

cdr3_nt: TGTGCCAGCAGCCTCAACAGGCGTGAGCAGTTCTTC
cdr3_aa: CASSLNRREQFF
d_call: NA
v_call: TRBV5-6
j_call: TRBJ2-1
clone_size: NA

cdr3_nt: TGCAGCGTTGAAGGTCTCAGGAACGAGCAGTACTTC
cdr3_aa: CSVEGLRNEQYF
d_call: NA
v_call: TRBV29-1
j_call: TRBJ2-7
clone_size: once

cdr3_nt: TGTGCCAGCAGCGTAGGAAGCGGGAGAGGAGTCTACGAGCAGTACTTC
cdr3_aa: CASSVGSGRGVYEQYF
d_call: TRBD2
v_call: TRBV9
j_call: TRBJ2-7
clone_size: NA

cdr3_nt: TGTGCCAGCAGCACCTTTGCGGGCTCTGGCTACACCTTC
cdr3_aa: CASSTFAGSGYTF
d_call: NA
v_call: TRBV2
j_call: TRBJ1-2
clone_size: NA

cdr3_nt: TGCGCCAGCAGCGAGGCGGGGGAAAACTCCTACGAGCAGTACTTC
cdr3_aa: CASSEAGENSYEQYF
d_call: TRBD2
v_call: TRBV5-1
j_call: TRBJ2-7
clone_size: NA

cdr3_nt: TGTGCCTGGAGCCCCCGGGCCAGAGGGAGTATAGTGGAGACCCAGTACTTC
cdr3_aa: CAWSPRARGSIVETQYF
d_call: NA
v_call: TRBV30
j_call: TRBJ2-5
clone_size: NA

cdr3_nt: TGTGCCAGCAGTTCCCCCCTCCGGGCCGGGGAGCTGTTTTTT
cdr3_aa: CASSSPLRAGELFF
d_call: NA
v_call: TRBV27
j_call: TRBJ2-2
clone_size: NA

cdr3_nt: TGTGCCAGCAGTCCAGGGTCCCCCAGCTATGGCTACACCTTC
cdr3_aa: CASSPGSPSYGYTF
d_call: NA
v_call: TRBV6-6
j_call: TRBJ1-2
clone_size: NA

cdr3_nt: TGTGCCAGCAGCCAGAGAACAGGGAATGAGCAGTTCTTC
cdr3_aa: CASSQRTGNEQFF
d_call: NA
v_call: TRBV4-2
j_call: TRBJ2-1
clone_size: NA

cdr3_nt: TGTGCCAGCAGTTTGGGCCCAACCCCGGGGGGAGGCTACACCTTC
cdr3_aa: CASSLGPTPGGGYTF
d_call: NA
v_call: TRBV28
j_call: TRBJ1-2
clone_size: NA

cdr3_nt: TGTGCCAGCAGGATGTCAGCGGGAGCCCCGTTCTTC
cdr3_aa: CASRMSAGAPFF
d_call: TRBD2
v_call: TRBV2
j_call: TRBJ2-1
clone_size: NA

cdr3_nt: TGTGCCAGCAGGGCACAAGTCAACACCGGGGAGCTGTTTTTT
cdr3_aa: CASRAQVNTGELFF
d_call: NA
v_call: TRBV5-6
j_call: TRBJ2-2
clone_size: few

cdr3_nt: TGCAGCGTTGCCGAACGGGGGACAGGGGGCAACGAGCAGTACTTC
cdr3_aa: CSVAERGTGGNEQYF
d_call: TRBD1
v_call: TRBV29-1
j_call: TRBJ2-7
clone_size: NA

cdr3_nt: TGTGCCAGCAGCTTAGGGACCCCCCGGGGGTATGGCTACACCTTC
cdr3_aa: CASSLGTPRGYGYTF
d_call: NA
v_call: TRBV7-9
j_call: TRBJ1-2
clone_size: NA

cdr3_nt: TGTGCCTGGGGGGAAAACACCATATATTTT
cdr3_aa: CAWGENTIYF
d_call: NA
v_call: TRBV6-1
j_call: TRBJ1-3
clone_size: NA

cdr3_nt: TGTGCCAGCAGCTTGGCCGGGGGGGAGACCCAGTACTTC
cdr3_aa: CASSLAGGETQYF
d_call: TRBD2
v_call: TRBV5-6
j_call: TRBJ2-5
clone_size: NA

cdr3_nt: TGCGCCAGCAGCTTGGGACAGACTGACTATGGCTACACCTTC
cdr3_aa: CASSLGQTDYGYTF
d_call: NA
v_call: TRBV5-1
j_call: TRBJ1-2
clone_size: NA

cdr3_nt: TGTGCCAGCAGCCCCCGGATGGGGGGGGACACTGAAGCTTTCTTT
cdr3_aa: CASSPRMGGDTEAFF
d_call: NA
v_call: TRBV6-1
j_call: TRBJ1-1
clone_size: NA

cdr3_nt: TGTGCCTGGAGTGTACGGAGCGGGAGTAACGCTGAGCAGTTCTTC
cdr3_aa: CAWSVRSGSNAEQFF
d_call: TRBD2
v_call: TRBV30
j_call: TRBJ2-1
clone_size: few

cdr3_nt: TGTTCCAGCAGCTCTAGCGGATACACAGATACGCAGTATTTT
cdr3_aa: CSSSSSGYTDTQYF
d_call: TRBD2
v_call: TRBV7-9
j_call: TRBJ2-3
clone_size: NA

cdr3_nt: TGTGCCAGCAGCTTAGATCAGGGGGGCTCCGCCTCCTACAATGAGCAGTTCTTC
cdr3_aa: CASSLDQGGSASYNEQFF
d_call: NA
v_call: TRBV11-3
j_call: TRBJ2-1
clone_size: NA

cdr3_nt: TGCGCCAGCAGAGCCGGTCCCTGGGCCTTAGCGGGAGAAGGGGAGACCCAGTACTTC
cdr3_aa: CASRAGPWALAGEGETQYF
d_call: TRBD2
v_call: TRBV5-1
j_call: TRBJ2-5
clone_size: NA

cdr3_nt: TGTGCCAGCAGCCGAAGCAACCTAGCGGCCTACAATGAGCAGTTCTTC
cdr3_aa: CASSRSNLAAYNEQFF
d_call: TRBD2
v_call: TRBV7-6
j_call: TRBJ2-1
clone_size: NA

cdr3_nt: TGTGCCAGCAGCTTAGCGGTCAGGGGAACCTACGAGCAGTACTTC
cdr3_aa: CASSLAVRGTYEQYF
d_call: NA
v_call: TRBV13
j_call: TRBJ2-7
clone_size: NA

cdr3_nt: TGTGCCAGCAGTTACTCGGAAAGAGGGAGCAATGAGCAGTTCTTC
cdr3_aa: CASSYSERGSNEQFF
d_call: NA
v_call: TRBV6-5
j_call: TRBJ2-1
clone_size: NA

cdr3_nt: TGTGCCTGGGGACTAGCGGGAGGGACGACATTTCTTGATACGCAGTATTTT
cdr3_aa: CAWGLAGGTTFLDTQYF
d_call: TRBD2
v_call: TRBV30
j_call: TRBJ2-3
clone_size: NA

cdr3_nt: TGTGCCAGCAGTTTACAGGGGACGCTAGCCAAAAACATTCAGTACTTC
cdr3_aa: CASSLQGTLAKNIQYF
d_call: NA
v_call: TRBV27
j_call: TRBJ2-4
clone_size: NA